This TCR beta chain emerged from a study of cytomegalovirus exposure and HLA in healthy donors. The primer mix had 60 Vbeta and 13 Jbeta primers. TCRdb's copy holds only in-frame clones and misses some; the assay was immunoSEQ multiplex PCR. The repertoire holds 90,000 to 120,000 clones, with 74% as singletons. Points on this clone: Its matching antigen is unknown.

V lost 6 bases, J lost 2 bases, and 11 bases lay in between. CDR1 MDHEN and CDR2 SYDVKM come from the germline V gene. This CDR3 is 13 amino acids long. Study results and limitations: Analysis was performed later, and it showed HLA-associated TCR beta chains to be more clonally expanded than equally common others. Cytomegalovirus association was assigned to approximately 160 TCR beta chains. Most of the TCR beta V segments (in an earlier analysis) were productive either about 90% or about 30% of the time.

While unrecorded immune exposures were likely, the donors were nominally healthy when sampled. The origin of this receptor is a man aged 50 to 59 in good health and CMV-seropositive. J is TRBJ2-7 and V is TRBV28; D is possibly TRBD1 (7 bases). The sequencing input was PBMCs. The CDR3 DNA is TGTGCCAGCAGGCGGGACAGAGCCTACGAGCAGTACTTC. Its translation is CASRRDRAYEQYF.